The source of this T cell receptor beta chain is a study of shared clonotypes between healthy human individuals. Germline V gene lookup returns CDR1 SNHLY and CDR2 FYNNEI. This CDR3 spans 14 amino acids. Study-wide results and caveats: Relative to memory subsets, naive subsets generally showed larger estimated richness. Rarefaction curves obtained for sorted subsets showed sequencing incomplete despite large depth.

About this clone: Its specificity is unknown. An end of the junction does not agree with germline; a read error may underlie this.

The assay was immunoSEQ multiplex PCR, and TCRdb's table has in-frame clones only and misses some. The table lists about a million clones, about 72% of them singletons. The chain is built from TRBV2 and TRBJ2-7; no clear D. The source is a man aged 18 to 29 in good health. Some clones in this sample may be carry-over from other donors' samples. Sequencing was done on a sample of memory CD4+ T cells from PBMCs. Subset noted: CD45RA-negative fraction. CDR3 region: CASSEGNSIYEQYF. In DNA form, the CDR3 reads TGTGCCAGCAGCGAAGGCAACTCCATCTACGAGCAGTACTTC.